This entry lists 7 T cell receptor beta chains sequenced from one sample in a study of blood T cell repertoires in COVID-19. Data came from immunoSEQ multiplex PCR; TCRdb stores just in-frame clones and leaves some out. The table lists 100,000 to 120,000 clones, about 85% of them singletons, with more than 4% in the top ten. Sequences were obtained from peripheral blood. All receptors come from a man between 50 and 59 years old with acute or convalescent COVID-19.

The chain recombines TRBV5-1 with TRBJ2-5, with TRBD2 identical over 11 bases. The V segment lost 0 bases and the J segment 5 bases; nucleotides outside the gene matches: 9. Germline lookup yields CDR1 SGHRS and CDR2 YFSETQ. CDR3 size: 17 residues. CDR3 loop: CASSLALAGGSQETQYF. CDR3 bases: TGCGCCAGCAGCTTGGCTCTAGCGGGAGGTAGTCAGGAGACCCAGTACTTC.

This sequence joins TRBV16 and TRBJ1-2; 7 bases line up with TRBD1. The CDR3 loop spans 12 amino acids. Germline V CDR1 and CDR2: KGHSY, FQNENV. The junction had 4 bases not matched to a gene; V was cut back by 4 bases and J by 8 bases. CDR3 region: CASSLGGGGYTF. CDR3 DNA: TGTGCCAGCAGCCTAGGGGGCGGAGGCTACACCTTC. Based on the CDR3 plus reference TRBV16 and TRBJ1-2, the full variable domain is GEEVAQTPKHLVRGEGQKAKLYCAPIKGHSYVFWYQQVLKNEFKFLISFQNENVFDETGMPKERFSAKCLPNSPCSLEIQATKLEDSAVYFCASSLGGGGYTFGSGTRLTVV.

The rearrangement links TRBV14 to TRBJ2-5; 9 nucleotides align to TRBD1. The V and J ends lost 1 base and 9 bases, in that order; junction bases with no gene match: 6. This CDR3 has 14 residues. The germline V gene has CDR1 SGHDN and CDR2 FVKESK. The CDR3 sequence: CASSQAGTGFSQYF. Here the CDR3 DNA reads TGTGCCAGCAGCCAAGCCGGGACAGGGTTTTCCCAGTACTTC.

This chain links TRBV9 with TRBJ1-4, with TRBD1 matching over 7 bases. The CDR3 has 14 amino acids. Germline CDR1 reads SGDLS; CDR2 reads YYNGEE. The V and J ends lost 2 bases and 7 bases, in that order; junction bases with no gene match: 5. Here the CDR3 DNA reads TGTGCCAGCAGCGTGGGACAGAGGGGTGAAAAACTGTTTTTT. Translated, it gives CASSVGQRGEKLFF. The full variable domain, with the rest looked up from reference TRBV9 and TRBJ1-4, is DSGVTQTPKHLITATGQRVTLRCSPRSGDLSVYWYQQSLDQGLQFLIQYYNGEERAKGNILERFSAQQFPDLHSELNLSSLELGDSALYFCASSVGQRGEKLFFGSGTQLSVL.

The genes are TRBV12-5 and TRBJ1-2; D uncertain. Trimming pared 5 bases from V and 8 bases from J, leaving 12 bases between. This CDR3 contains 12 residues. The V gene's germline CDR1 is LGHNT and CDR2 FRNRAP. CDR3 DNA sequence: TGTGCTAGTGGTCCCGGATGGAGAGGCTACACCTTC. Protein: CASGPGWRGYTF.

The rearrangement uses TRBV3-1 (or the pseudogene TRBV3-2) and TRBJ1-2; 7 bases are a match to TRBD1. Germline V gene sequence: CDR1 LGHDT, CDR2 YNNKEL (reference sequence). The V gene end was trimmed by 0 bases and the J gene end by 8 bases; junction bases not matched to a gene: 3. The CDR3 is 13 amino acids. The CDR3 reads CASSQDQGGGYTF. The CDR3 bases are TGTGCCAGCAGCCAAGATCAGGGGGGAGGCTACACCTTC.

The rearrangement joins TRBV15 to TRBJ1-4; 8 bases fit TRBD1. This CDR3 spans 17 amino acids. CDR1 is LNHNV, CDR2 YYDKDF, per germline (reference sequence). Trimming removed 1 base from V and 6 bases from J; junction bases left unmatched: 10. Here the CDR3 DNA reads TGTGCCACCAGCAGAGTAGTTGGACAGGGAAAAGATGAAAAACTGTTTTTT. Protein: CATSRVVGQGKDEKLFF.